Sequencing of this T cell receptor (beta chain) was carried out in a study of blood T cell repertoires in COVID-19. Study in general: COVID-19 samples, acute and convalescent, were from the United States, Italy and Spain. Sources were T cells, B-cell-depleted T cells, or PBMCs; the material itself was cDNA or gDNA.

The CDR3 spans 13 residues. CDR1 and CDR2 from the germline V gene are SGDLS and YYNGEE. After removal of 3 bases from V and 6 bases from J, the junction contained 2 bases not matched to a gene. In the authors' methods: Using reference gene primer amplification, nucleated cell counts were estimated. Clones were read by immunoSEQ multiplex PCR, and TCRdb kept only the in-frame ones, dropping some. Clone size and V and J calls were adopted from that table, with D and trimming inferred from the DNA. The table records approximately 77,000 clones, about 80% of them present only once. V is TRBV9 and J is TRBJ1-2; 10 nucleotides line up with TRBD1. This TCR was recovered from a woman aged 70-85 years with acute or convalescent COVID-19. Input material: peripheral blood. The DNA of the CDR3 is TGTGCCAGCAGCGCCGGGACAGGGGATGGCTACACCTTC. Protein sequence: CASSAGTGDGYTF.